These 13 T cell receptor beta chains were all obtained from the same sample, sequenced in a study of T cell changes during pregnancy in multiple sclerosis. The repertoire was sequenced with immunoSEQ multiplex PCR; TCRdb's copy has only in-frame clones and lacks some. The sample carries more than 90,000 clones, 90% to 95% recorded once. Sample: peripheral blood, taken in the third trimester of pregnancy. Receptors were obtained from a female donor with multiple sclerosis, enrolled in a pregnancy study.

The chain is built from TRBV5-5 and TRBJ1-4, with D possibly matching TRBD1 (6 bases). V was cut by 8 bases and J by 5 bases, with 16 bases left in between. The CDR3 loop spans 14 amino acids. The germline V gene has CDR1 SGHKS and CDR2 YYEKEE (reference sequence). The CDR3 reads CASSDSVLNEKLFF. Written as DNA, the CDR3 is TGTGCCAGTTCGGACAGCGTCCTAAATGAAAAACTGTTTTTT.

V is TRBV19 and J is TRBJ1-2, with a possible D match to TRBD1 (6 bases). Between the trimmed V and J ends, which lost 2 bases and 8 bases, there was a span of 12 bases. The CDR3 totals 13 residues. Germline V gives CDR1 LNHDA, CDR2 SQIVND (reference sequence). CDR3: CASSIQGKDGYTF. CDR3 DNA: TGTGCCAGTAGTATACAGGGGAAGGACGGCTACACCTTC. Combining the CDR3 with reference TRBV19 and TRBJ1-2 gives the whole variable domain DGGITQSPKYLFRKEGQNVTLSCEQNLNHDAMYWYRQDPGQGLRLIYYSQIVNDFQKGDIAEGYSVSREKKESFPLTVTSAQKNPTAFYLCASSIQGKDGYTFGSGTRLTVV.

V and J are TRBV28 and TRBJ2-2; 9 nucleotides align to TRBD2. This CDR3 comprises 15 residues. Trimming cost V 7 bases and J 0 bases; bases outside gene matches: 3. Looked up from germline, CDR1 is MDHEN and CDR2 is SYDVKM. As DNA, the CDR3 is TGTGCCAGCACTAGCGGGAAGGCGAACACCGGGGAGCTGTTTTTT. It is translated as CASTSGKANTGELFF.

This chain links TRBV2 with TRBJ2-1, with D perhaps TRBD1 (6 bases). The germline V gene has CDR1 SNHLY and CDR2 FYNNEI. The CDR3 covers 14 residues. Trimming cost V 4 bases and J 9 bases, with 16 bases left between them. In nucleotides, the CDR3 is TGTGCCAGCAGTGGGGATTTACAGGGAGCTGAGCAGTTCTTC. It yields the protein CASSGDLQGAEQFF.

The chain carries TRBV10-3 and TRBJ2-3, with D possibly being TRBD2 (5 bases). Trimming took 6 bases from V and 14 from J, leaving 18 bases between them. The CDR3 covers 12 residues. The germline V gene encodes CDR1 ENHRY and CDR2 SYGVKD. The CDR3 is CAIRGETDERYF. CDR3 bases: TGTGCCATCAGGGGAGAAACAGACGAACGGTATTTT.

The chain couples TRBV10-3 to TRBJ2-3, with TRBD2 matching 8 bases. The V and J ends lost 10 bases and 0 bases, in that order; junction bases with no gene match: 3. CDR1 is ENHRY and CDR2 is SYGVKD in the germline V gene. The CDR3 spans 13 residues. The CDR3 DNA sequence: TGTGCCACTGCTAGCGGGAGCACAGATACGCAGTATTTT. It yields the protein CATASGSTDTQYF.

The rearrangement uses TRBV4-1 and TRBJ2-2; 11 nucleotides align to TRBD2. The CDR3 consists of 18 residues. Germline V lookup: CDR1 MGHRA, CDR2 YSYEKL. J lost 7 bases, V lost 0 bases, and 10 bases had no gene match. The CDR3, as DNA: TGCGCCAGCAGCCAAGAAAGGGTCGGGACTAGCGGCTACGGGGAGCTGTTTTTT. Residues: CASSQERVGTSGYGELFF.

CDR3 amino acids: CASSPPRKETQYF. As DNA, the CDR3 is TGTGCCAGCTCACCACCGAGGAAAGAGACCCAGTACTTC. The chain is built from TRBV18 and TRBJ2-5; D remains unclear. Germline lookup yields CDR1 KGHSH and CDR2 LQKENI. The CDR3 totals 13 residues. V was trimmed by 0 bases and J by 3 bases, leaving 5 bases between them.

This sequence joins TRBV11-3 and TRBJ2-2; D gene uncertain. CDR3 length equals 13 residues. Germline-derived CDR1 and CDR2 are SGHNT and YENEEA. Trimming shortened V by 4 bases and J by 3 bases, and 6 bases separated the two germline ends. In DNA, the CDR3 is TGTGCCAGCAGCTCCTTCGACACCGGGGAGCTGTTTTTT. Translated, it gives CASSSFDTGELFF.

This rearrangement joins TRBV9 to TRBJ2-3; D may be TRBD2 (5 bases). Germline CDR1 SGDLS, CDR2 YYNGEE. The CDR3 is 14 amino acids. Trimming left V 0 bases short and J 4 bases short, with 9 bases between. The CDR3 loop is CASSVVASADTQYF. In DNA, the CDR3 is TGTGCCAGCAGCGTAGTAGCGTCGGCAGATACGCAGTATTTT.

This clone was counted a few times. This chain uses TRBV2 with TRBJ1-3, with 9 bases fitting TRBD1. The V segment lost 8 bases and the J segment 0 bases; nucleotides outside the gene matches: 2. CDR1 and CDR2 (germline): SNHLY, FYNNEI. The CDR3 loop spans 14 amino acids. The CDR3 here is CASGQGSSGNTIYF. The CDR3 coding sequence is TGTGCCAGCGGACAGGGGAGCTCTGGAAACACCATATATTTT.

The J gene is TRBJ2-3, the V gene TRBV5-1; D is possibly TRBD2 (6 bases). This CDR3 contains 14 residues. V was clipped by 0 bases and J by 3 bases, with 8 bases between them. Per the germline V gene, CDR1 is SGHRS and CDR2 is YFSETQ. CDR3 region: CASSLVAATDTQYF. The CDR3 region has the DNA TGCGCCAGCAGCTTGGTAGCGGCTACAGATACGCAGTATTTT.

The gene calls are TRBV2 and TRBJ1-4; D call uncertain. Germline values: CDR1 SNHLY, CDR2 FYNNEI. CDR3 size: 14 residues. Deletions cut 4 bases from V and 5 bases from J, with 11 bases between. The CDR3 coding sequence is TGTGCCAGCAGTGGAGAGGTTAAGAATGAAAAACTGTTTTTT. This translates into CASSGEVKNEKLFF.